The clone carrying this T cell receptor (beta chain) was observed many times. As for the cDNA, it was generated by 5'RACE with 10-nucleotide random UMIs. MiXCR, applied by TCRdb to the 5' RACE reads, yields one record per CDR3 protein. The data show tens of thousands of distinct CDR3 sequences, around 17% seen once. Time point of the sample: technical triplicate 3. This specimen belongs to a study of neurological immune-mediated disorders. The junction had 7 bases not matched to a gene; V was cut back by 5 bases and J by 3 bases. There are 14 residues in the CDR3. Germline values: CDR1 ENHRY, CDR2 SYGVKD.

The clonotype originates from a female donor with HTLV-1-associated myelopathy (HAM/TSP). The sequenced sample was CD4+ T cells from blood. The J gene is TRBJ2-7, the V gene TRBV10-3; 7 bases fit TRBD1. The CDR3 loop is CAISPQGDSYEQYF. The CDR3, as DNA: TGTGCCATCAGTCCCCAGGGGGACAGCTACGAGCAGTACTTC.